These 8 T cell receptor beta chains share one sample of origin, sequenced in a study of blood T cell repertoires in COVID-19. Assay used: immunoSEQ multiplex PCR; TCRdb lists only in-frame clones, some missing. Of roughly 250,000 clones detected, around 83% appear once; the ten largest clones hold 8.6%. Source material: peripheral blood. Source of these receptors: a man aged 40-55 years with active or convalescent COVID-19.

To note about this clone: Because it lacks the conserved phenylalanine or tryptophan at the end, this CDR3 is likely a read error. It is unclear where the CDR3 begins or ends on the DNA, so no DNA is shown, and the CDR3 is as TCRdb lists it. The gene calls are TRBV21-1 and TRBJ2-7; the DNA was not compared with TRBD1, the D call given in the table. TRBV21-1 is shown as a pseudogene. 11 amino acids form the CDR3, both terminal residues included. The CDR3 loop is CASSKGGASLG.

The chain links TRBV29-1 to TRBJ2-5; 7 bases match TRBD2. The germline CDR1 and CDR2 sequences are SQVTM and ANQGSEA. The V segment lost 5 bases and the J segment 4 bases; nucleotides outside the gene matches: 4. This CDR3 spans 12 amino acids. CDR3 loop: CSVLLAVETQYF. The CDR3 coding sequence is TGCAGCGTTCTGCTAGCGGTAGAGACCCAGTACTTC.

The V and J genes are TRBV2 and TRBJ2-1; 12 nucleotides agree with TRBD2. The CDR3 loop spans 15 amino acids. V was pared by 5 bases and J by 3 bases, with 2 bases of the junction left unmatched. Germline lookup yields CDR1 SNHLY and CDR2 FYNNEI. CDR3 in DNA: TGTGCCAGCAGTAAACTAGCGGGGGGCTACAATGAGCAGTTCTTC. It specifies CASSKLAGGYNEQFF.

The chain is built from TRBV6-6 and TRBJ1-3; D perhaps matches TRBD1 (5 bases). This CDR3 region has 15 residues. The V end lost 6 bases, the J end lost 3 bases, and 15 bases lay between the germline ends. CDR1 is MNHNY, CDR2 SVGAGI, per germline (reference sequence). The CDR3, as DNA: TGTGCCAGCAGCCCTACGCGCGGGGGTGGAAACACCATATATTTT. It specifies CASSPTRGGGNTIYF.

The chain has TRBV7-2 and TRBJ2-1, with 8 positions matching TRBD1. In germline, CDR1 is SGHTA, CDR2 FQGNSA. Unmatched junction bases numbered 12, after V lost 5 bases and J lost 9 bases. The CDR3 is made up of 15 amino acids. In nucleotides, the CDR3 is TGTGCCAGCAGCAGAGGACAGGGTGGAGAAGGTGAGCAGTTCTTC. Its translation: CASSRGQGGEGEQFF.

The sample holds one count of this clone. This chain's CDR3 is CSVPFGGTNTEAFF. The CDR3 nucleotides are TGCAGCGTTCCTTTCGGGGGGACGAACACTGAAGCTTTCTTT. V is TRBV29-1 and J is TRBJ1-1; possibly TRBD1 for D (5 bases). Per germline, CDR1 SQVTM and CDR2 ANQGSEA. This CDR3 region has 14 residues. V was shortened by 5 bases and J by 1 base, with 14 bases between the two germline ends.

This clone was observed a handful of times. The rearrangement joins TRBV3-1 (or the pseudogene TRBV3-2) to TRBJ2-1; 10 bases are shared with TRBD1. CDR3 length: 16 amino acids. Trimming at V came to 1 base and at J to 4 bases, leaving 4 bases not matched to a gene. Looked up from germline, CDR1 is LGHDT and CDR2 is YNNKEL (reference sequence). The CDR3 here is CASSQGDRGMYNEQFF. The DNA for the CDR3 is TGTGCCAGCAGCCAAGGGGACAGGGGTATGTACAATGAGCAGTTCTTC.

The chain's CDR3 is CASSLADTYEQYF. DNA for the CDR3: TGTGCCAGCAGCTTAGCAGATACCTACGAGCAGTACTTC. The chain couples TRBV13 to TRBJ2-7; D unclear. Germline CDR1 is PRHDT and CDR2 is FYEKMQ (reference sequence). V gave up 1 base and J gave up 2 bases, with 6 bases separating them. This CDR3 has 13 residues.